Detailed here is one T cell receptor beta chain. This entry belongs to a study of T cells in Graves' hyperthyroidism and ophthalmopathy. V shed 4 bases and J 2 bases; nucleotides not matched to a gene: 4. This CDR3 contains 14 residues. Germline values: CDR1 ENHRY, CDR2 SYGVKD. TCR beta CDR3 sequences were amplified from RNA transcripts. During a first-round RT-PCR of the TCR CDR3, the HTBI primer set was used. TCRdb fed the multiplex PCR reads into MiXCR, producing one record per CDR3 protein. Found here are 500,000 to 600,000 distinct CDR3 sequences, 46% of them singletons; the top ten hold about 40%.

What was sequenced was peripheral blood or thyroid tissue (not recorded which). V usage is TRBV10-3 and J usage is TRBJ1-1; 7 bases are a match to TRBD1. The origin of this receptor is an adult woman with Graves' disease, either hyperthyroidism or ophthalmopathy (not recorded which). CDR3 sequence: CAISVDRANTEAFF. DNA of the CDR3: TGTGCCATCAGTGTAGACAGGGCTAACACTGAAGCTTTCTTT.